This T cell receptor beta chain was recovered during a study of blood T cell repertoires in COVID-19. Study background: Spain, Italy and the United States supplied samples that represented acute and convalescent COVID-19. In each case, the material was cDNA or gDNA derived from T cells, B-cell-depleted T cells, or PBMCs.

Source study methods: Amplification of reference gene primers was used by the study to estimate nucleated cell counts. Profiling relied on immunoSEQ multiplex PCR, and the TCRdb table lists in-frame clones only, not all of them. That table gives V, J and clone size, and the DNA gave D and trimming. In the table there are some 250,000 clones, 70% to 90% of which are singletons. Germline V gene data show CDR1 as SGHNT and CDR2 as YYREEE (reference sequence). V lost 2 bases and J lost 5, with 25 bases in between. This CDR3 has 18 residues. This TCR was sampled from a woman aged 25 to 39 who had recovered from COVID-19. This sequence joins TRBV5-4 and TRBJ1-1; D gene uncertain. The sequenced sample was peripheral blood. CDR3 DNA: TGTGCCAGCAGCTTACTGAAACTGGATCACACGGGTTGGACTGAAGCTTTCTTT. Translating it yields CASSLLKLDHTGWTEAFF.